This is a list of T cell receptor beta chains from one sample in a study of blood T cell repertoires in COVID-19. Generated by immunoSEQ multiplex PCR, the TCRdb table keeps only in-frame clones and is missing some. This table has about 440,000 clones, roughly 87% appearing once. Sequenced input: PBMCs or T cells enriched from blood (not recorded which). These receptors were taken from a woman younger than 35 with acute COVID-19. The CDR3 runs from the conserved cysteine through the conserved F or W. Each record gives: D gene, V gene, CDR3 protein. D genes are given only for firm matches.

>-|TRBV5-6
CASSRGYSLYGYTF
>TRBD2|TRBV3-1/TRBV3-2
CASSLTGTMTTDTQYF
>-|TRBV5-1
CASSPRVGSPLHF
>TRBD1|TRBV7-9
CASSHRDRGYEQYF
>TRBD2|TRBV7-9
CASSVAGVSNEQYF
>-|TRBV29-1
CSVALGVGYGYTF
>TRBD2|TRBV2
CASSEIPSGSHEQYF
>TRBD1|TRBV7-3
CASSLDRGAQYF
>-|TRBV2
CASSTGSAGMFHQPQHF
>TRBD1|TRBV19
CASSPVRQGAYYGYTF
>-|TRBV28
CAAGRTYYGYTF
>TRBD1|TRBV19
CASSTRQGVGTEAFF
>-|TRBV30
CAWGRGQANTGELFF
>-|TRBV6-2/TRBV6-3
CASSYLSNQPQHF
>TRBD1|TRBV27
CASGGGYRGGQPQHF
>-|TRBV7-9
CASSFDLYSYEQYF
>TRBD1|TRBV6-5
CASSAGTGGGYTF